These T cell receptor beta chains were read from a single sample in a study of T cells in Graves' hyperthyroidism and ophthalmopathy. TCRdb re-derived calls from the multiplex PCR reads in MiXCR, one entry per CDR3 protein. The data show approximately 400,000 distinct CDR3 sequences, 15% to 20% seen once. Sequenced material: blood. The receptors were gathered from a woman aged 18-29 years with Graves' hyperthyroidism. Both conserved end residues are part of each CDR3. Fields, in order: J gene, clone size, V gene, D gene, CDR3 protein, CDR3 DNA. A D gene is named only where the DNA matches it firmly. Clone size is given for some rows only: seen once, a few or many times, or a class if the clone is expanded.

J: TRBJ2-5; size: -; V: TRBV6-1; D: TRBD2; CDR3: CASREPAGGHETQYF; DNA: TGTGCCAGCAGAGAACCCGCGGGGGGTCACGAGACCCAGTACTTC
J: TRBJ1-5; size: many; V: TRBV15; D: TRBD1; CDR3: CATSRDTGQGMGQPQHF; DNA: TGTGCCACCAGCAGAGATACCGGACAGGGGATGGGTCAGCCCCAGCATTTT
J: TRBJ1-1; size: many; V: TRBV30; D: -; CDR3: CAWSLESGTEAFF; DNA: TGTGCCTGGAGCCTAGAGTCGGGGACTGAAGCTTTCTTT
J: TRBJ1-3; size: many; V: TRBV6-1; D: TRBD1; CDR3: CASTQGQGLNTIYF; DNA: TGTGCCAGCACCCAGGGACAGGGGCTAAACACCATATATTTT
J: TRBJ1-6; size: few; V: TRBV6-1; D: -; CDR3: CASRDTGRPLHF; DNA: TGTGCCAGCAGAGACACAGGGAGGCCCCTCCACTTT
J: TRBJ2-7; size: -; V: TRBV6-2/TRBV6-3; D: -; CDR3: CATPRDFRHNYEQYF; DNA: TGTGCCACTCCCCGGGACTTCAGACATAACTACGAGCAGTACTTC
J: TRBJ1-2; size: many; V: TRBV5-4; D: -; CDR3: CASSLGQGLFYGYTF; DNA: TGTGCCAGCAGCTTAGGGCAGGGCCTCTTCTATGGCTACACCTTC
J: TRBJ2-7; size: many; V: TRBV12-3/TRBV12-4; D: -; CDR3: CASSIARYEQYF; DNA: TGTGCCAGCAGTATCGCGCGGTACGAGCAGTACTTC
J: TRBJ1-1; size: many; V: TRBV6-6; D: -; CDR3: CASTFDAVNTEAFF; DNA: TGTGCCAGCACTTTTGACGCAGTGAACACTGAAGCTTTCTTT
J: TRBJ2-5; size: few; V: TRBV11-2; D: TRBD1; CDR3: CASSFRTGEGETQYF; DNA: TGTGCCAGCAGCTTCAGGACAGGGGAGGGGGAGACCCAGTACTTC
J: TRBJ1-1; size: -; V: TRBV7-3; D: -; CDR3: CASSLVGVGDGPNTEAFF; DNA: TGTGCCAGCAGCTTAGTGGGGGTCGGGGACGGCCCGAACACTGAAGCTTTCTTT
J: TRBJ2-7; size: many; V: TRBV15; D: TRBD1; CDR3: CATSRDRDRVPYEQYF; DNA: TGTGCCACCAGCAGAGATAGGGACAGGGTGCCCTACGAGCAGTACTTC
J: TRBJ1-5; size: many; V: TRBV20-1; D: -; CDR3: CSTWDYGIQPQHF; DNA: TGCAGTACCTGGGACTACGGTATTCAGCCCCAGCATTTT
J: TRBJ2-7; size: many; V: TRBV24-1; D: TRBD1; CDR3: CATSPTGGRNEQYF; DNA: TGTGCCACCAGCCCCACAGGGGGCCGCAACGAGCAGTACTTC
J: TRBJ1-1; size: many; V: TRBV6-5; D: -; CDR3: CASRSNLRNTEAFF; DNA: TGTGCCAGCAGATCTAACCTCCGGAACACTGAAGCTTTCTTT
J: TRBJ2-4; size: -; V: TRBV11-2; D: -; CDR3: CASSRYNIAKNIQYF; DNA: TGTGCCAGCAGCCGATACAACATTGCCAAAAACATTCAGTACTTC
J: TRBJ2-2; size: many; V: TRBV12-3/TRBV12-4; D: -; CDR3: CASSIVGLTGELFF; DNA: TGTGCCAGCAGTATTGTGGGCCTGACCGGGGAGCTGTTTTTT
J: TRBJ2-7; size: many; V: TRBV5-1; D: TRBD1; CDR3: CASSPRDRENSYEQYF; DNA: TGCGCCAGCAGCCCGAGGGACAGGGAAAATTCCTACGAGCAGTACTTC
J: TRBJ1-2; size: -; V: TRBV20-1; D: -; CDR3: CSGTGRGYTF; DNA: TGCAGTGGAACAGGACGTGGCTACACCTTC
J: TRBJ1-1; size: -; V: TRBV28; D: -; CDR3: CASRPSGRFKAFF; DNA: TGTGCCAGCAGACCATCAGGACGGTTCAAAGCTTTCTTT
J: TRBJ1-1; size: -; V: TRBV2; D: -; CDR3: CASSPTTRRHTEAFF; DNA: TGTGCCAGCAGTCCCACGACCAGAAGACACACTGAAGCTTTCTTT
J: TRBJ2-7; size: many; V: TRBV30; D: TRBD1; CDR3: CAWRPTGTGGEQYF; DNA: TGTGCCTGGAGGCCAACAGGGACAGGCGGCGAGCAGTACTTC
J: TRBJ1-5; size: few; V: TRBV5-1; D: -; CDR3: CASSFFPSVGQPQHF; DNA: TGCGCCAGCAGCTTCTTCCCCTCTGTGGGTCAGCCCCAGCATTTT
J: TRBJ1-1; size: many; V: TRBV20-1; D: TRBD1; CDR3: CSARTGMGTEAFF; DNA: TGCAGTGCTCGGACAGGGATGGGCACTGAAGCTTTCTTT
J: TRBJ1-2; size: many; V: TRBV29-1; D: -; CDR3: CSVDSYGYTF; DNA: TGCAGCGTTGACAGCTATGGCTACACCTTC
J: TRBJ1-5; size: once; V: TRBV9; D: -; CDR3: CASCSGGGNQPQHF; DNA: TGTGCCAGCTGCTCGGGGGGAGGCAATCAGCCCCAGCATTTT
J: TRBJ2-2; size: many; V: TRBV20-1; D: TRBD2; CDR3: CSAVHVPLTSGAWIGELFF; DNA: TGCAGTGCTGTTCACGTTCCCTTGACTAGCGGGGCGTGGATCGGGGAGCTGTTTTTT
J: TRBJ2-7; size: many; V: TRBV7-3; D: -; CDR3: CASSPAGRSYEQYF; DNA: TGTGCCAGCAGCCCCGCCGGGCGGTCCTACGAGCAGTACTTC
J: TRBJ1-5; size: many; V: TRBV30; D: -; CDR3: CAWNSGNQPQHF; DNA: TGTGCCTGGAATAGTGGGAATCAGCCCCAGCATTTT
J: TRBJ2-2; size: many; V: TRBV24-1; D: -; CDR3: CATSDPGAEVSGELFF; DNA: TGTGCCACCAGTGACCCCGGGGCTGAGGTCTCCGGGGAGCTGTTTTTT
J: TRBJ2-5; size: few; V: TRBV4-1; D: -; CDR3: CASSFKPGPEETQYF; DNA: TGCGCCAGCAGCTTTAAACCGGGCCCCGAAGAGACCCAGTACTTC
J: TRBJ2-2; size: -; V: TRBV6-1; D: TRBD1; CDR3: CASSKTGATRELFF; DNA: TGTGCCAGCAGTAAGACAGGGGCCACCCGGGAGCTGTTTTTT
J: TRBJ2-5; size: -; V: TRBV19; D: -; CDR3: CASSPRVVETQYF; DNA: TGTGCCAGTAGTCCCCGGGTAGTAGAGACCCAGTACTTC
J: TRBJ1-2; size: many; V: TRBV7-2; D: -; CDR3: CASSLVGNYGYTF; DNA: TGTGCCAGCAGCTTAGTCGGCAACTATGGCTACACCTTC
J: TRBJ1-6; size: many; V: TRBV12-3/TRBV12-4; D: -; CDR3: CASSIFREAPLHF; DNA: TGTGCCAGCAGCATTTTTAGGGAGGCACCCCTCCACTTT
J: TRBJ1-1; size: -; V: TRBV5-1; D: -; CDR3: CASSFGTPDEAFF; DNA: TGCGCCAGCAGCTTCGGGACCCCTGATGAAGCTTTCTTT
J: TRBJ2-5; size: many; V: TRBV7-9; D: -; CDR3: CASSLMVGETQYF; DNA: TGTGCCAGCAGCTTAATGGTTGGAGAGACCCAGTACTTC
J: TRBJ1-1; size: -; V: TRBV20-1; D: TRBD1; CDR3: CSGATGETEAFF; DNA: TGCAGTGGGGCGACAGGGGAAACTGAAGCTTTCTTT
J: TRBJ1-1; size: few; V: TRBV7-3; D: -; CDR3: CASSFGGQGKAEACF; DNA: TGTGCCAGCAGCTTCGGGGGGCAGGGGAAGGCTGAAGCTTGCTTT
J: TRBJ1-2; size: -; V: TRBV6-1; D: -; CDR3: CASSVHSGNYGYTF; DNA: TGTGCCAGCAGTGTACACAGTGGGAACTATGGCTACACCTTC
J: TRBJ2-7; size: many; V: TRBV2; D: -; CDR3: CARTQGSHEQYF; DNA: TGTGCCAGAACACAGGGTAGCCACGAGCAGTACTTC
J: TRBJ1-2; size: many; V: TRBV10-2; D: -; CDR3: CASSERGSNFYGYTF; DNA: TGCGCCAGCAGTGAACGGGGGAGCAATTTCTATGGCTACACCTTC
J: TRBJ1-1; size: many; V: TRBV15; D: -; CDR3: CATSRDRTKNTEAFF; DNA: TGTGCCACCAGCAGAGACAGGACGAAGAACACTGAAGCTTTCTTT
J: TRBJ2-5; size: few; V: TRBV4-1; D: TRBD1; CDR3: CASSQDGGGQGQETQYF; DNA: TGCGCCAGCAGCCAAGATGGAGGAGGACAGGGACAGGAGACCCAGTACTTC
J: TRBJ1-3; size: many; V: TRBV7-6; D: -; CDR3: CASSLGPLRTGNTIYF; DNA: TGTGCCAGCAGCTTAGGGCCACTGAGGACGGGAAACACCATATATTTT
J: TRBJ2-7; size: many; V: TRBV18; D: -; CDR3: CASSPLSTVPSYEQYF; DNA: TGTGCCAGCTCACCACTATCGACAGTTCCTTCCTACGAGCAGTACTTC
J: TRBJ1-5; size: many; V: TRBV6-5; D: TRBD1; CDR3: CASSYPIRGLNQPQHF; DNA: TGTGCCAGCAGTTACCCGATCAGGGGGCTCAATCAGCCCCAGCATTTT
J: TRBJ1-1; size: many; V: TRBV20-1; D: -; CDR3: CSAKDPRRENTEAFF; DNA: TGCAGTGCTAAGGACCCCCGTCGCGAAAACACTGAAGCTTTCTTT
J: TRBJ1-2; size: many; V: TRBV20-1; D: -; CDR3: CSAGGPAYGYTF; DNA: TGCAGTGCCGGAGGCCCAGCGTATGGCTACACCTTC
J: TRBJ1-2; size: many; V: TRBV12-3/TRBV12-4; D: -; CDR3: CASSLEGIEGYTF; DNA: TGTGCCAGCAGTTTAGAGGGGATCGAAGGCTACACCTTC
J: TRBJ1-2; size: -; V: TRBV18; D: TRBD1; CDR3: CASSPSDRGRANYGYTF; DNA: TGTGCCAGCTCACCGAGCGACAGGGGGCGAGCTAACTATGGCTACACCTTC
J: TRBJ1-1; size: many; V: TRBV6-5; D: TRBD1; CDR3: CASSYGTGLKTEAFF; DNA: TGTGCCAGCAGTTACGGGACAGGGTTAAAGACTGAAGCTTTCTTT
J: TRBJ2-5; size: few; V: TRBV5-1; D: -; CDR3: CASSLTAGETQYF; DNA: TGCGCCAGCAGCTTGACCGCGGGAGAGACCCAGTACTTC
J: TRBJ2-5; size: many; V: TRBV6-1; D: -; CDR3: CASSKPRDTQETQYF; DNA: TGTGCCAGCAGTAAACCCCGGGACACCCAAGAGACCCAGTACTTC
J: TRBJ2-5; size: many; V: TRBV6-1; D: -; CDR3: CASSAGAQETQYF; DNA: TGTGCCAGCAGTGCTGGGGCTCAAGAGACCCAGTACTTC
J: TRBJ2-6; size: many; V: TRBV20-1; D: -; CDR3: CSASGVKGRANNVLTF; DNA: TGCAGTGCTAGTGGGGTCAAGGGGAGAGCCAACAACGTCCTGACTTTC
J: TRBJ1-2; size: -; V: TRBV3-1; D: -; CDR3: CASSQGTLGGYTF; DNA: TGTGCCAGCAGCCAAGGGACTTTAGGTGGCTACACCTTC
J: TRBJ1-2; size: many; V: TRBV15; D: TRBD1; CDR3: CATSRPTRQGMGGYTF; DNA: TGTGCCACCAGCAGACCCACCCGACAGGGTATGGGGGGCTACACCTTC